The T cell receptor beta chain described here comes from a study of shared clonotypes between healthy human individuals. With 3 bases removed from V and 8 bases from J, the gap between germline ends came to 16 bases. Germline-derived CDR1 and CDR2 are SNHLY and FYNNEI. The CDR3 contains 15 residues. Sequencing was performed with immunoSEQ multiplex PCR; in TCRdb, only in-frame clones are kept and a portion is missing. The table records about 2.4 million clones, around nine tenths of them present only once. The sequencing sample was made of naive CD4+ T cells sorted from blood. The sample's subset: CD45RA+ positively selected. This TCR was sampled from a man between 18 and 35 years old in good health. The J gene is TRBJ1-4, the V gene TRBV2; D gene uncertain. The CDR3 spells CASSESTTQREKLFF. CDR3 DNA sequence: TGTGCCAGCAGTGAGAGCACAACCCAACGGGAAAAACTGTTTTTT. Looking up the rest from reference TRBV2 and TRBJ1-4 gives the full variable domain: EPEVTQTPSHQVTQMGQEVILRCVPISNHLYFYWYRQILGQKVEFLVSFYNNEISEKSEIFDDQFSVERPDGSNFTLKIRSTKLEDSAMYFCASSESTTQREKLFFGSGTQLSVL.